A single sample is the source of the 17 T cell receptor beta chains below, sequenced in a study of T cells after yellow fever vaccination. TCRdb processed the 5' RACE reads anew with MiXCR; each CDR3 protein has one entry. The sample consists of roughly 120,000 distinct CDR3 sequences, 7.5% to 9.5% of them appearing once. The sequences come from CD8+ T cells sorted from PBMCs, collected 45 days after the yellow fever booster vaccination. The origin of the receptors is a young man who received the YFV17D yellow fever vaccine.

At least ten counts were recorded for this clonotype. The CDR3 nucleotides read TGTGCCAGCAGTTTGGGCGGGACTGCGCCCTACAATGAGCAGTTCTTC. The encoded protein is CASSLGGTAPYNEQFF. V is TRBV27 and J is TRBJ2-1; a possible D gene is TRBD2 (6 bases). The CDR3 spans 16 residues. The V gene lost 3 bases and the J gene lost 2 bases, with 14 bases spanning the gap. Germline V gene data show CDR1 as MNHEY and CDR2 as SMNVEV (reference sequence).

The chain uses TRBV14 and TRBJ2-1, with D uncertain. The V and J ends lost 1 base and 7 bases respectively, with 17 bases between them. The CDR3 has 16 amino acids. In germline, CDR1 is SGHDN, CDR2 FVKESK. CDR3 DNA: TGTGCCAGCAGCCAAGTAAGGAGTTACCTGCGGAATGAGCAGTTCTTC. Amino acids: CASSQVRSYLRNEQFF.

The chain couples TRBV21-1 to TRBJ2-6. TRBV21-1 is deemed a pseudogene. CDR3 length: 14 amino acids. For the CDR3, the DNA is TGTGCCAGTAACCGGATCTCTGGGGCCAACGTCCTGACTTTC. This translates into CASNRISGANVLTF.

This clonotype was counted at least ten times. The chain couples TRBV7-9 to TRBJ2-7; the D gene is possibly TRBD2 (6 bases). With 0 bases removed from V and 2 bases from J, the gap between germline ends came to 8 bases. This CDR3 is 14 amino acids long. From germline, CDR1 is SEHNR and CDR2 FQNEAQ (reference sequence). The CDR3 DNA reads TGTGCCAGCAGCTTAGCGCGCGGGACCTACGAGCAGTACTTC. Translated, it gives CASSLARGTYEQYF.

This clonotype was seen more than once but under ten times. V gene TRBV20-1 combines with J gene TRBJ2-1, with TRBD2 matching over 10 bases. V was clipped by 6 bases and J by 3 bases; unmatched bases: 14. CDR3 size: 17 residues. Looked up from germline, CDR1 is DFQATT and CDR2 is SNEGSKA (reference sequence). CDR3 loop: CSAMGSSGRTFYNEQFF. The CDR3 region has the DNA TGCAGTGCCATGGGTTCTAGCGGGAGAACTTTCTACAATGAGCAGTTCTTC.

This clonotype was detected ten times or more. This chain's CDR3 is CASTPGTGVYEQYF. The CDR3 nucleotides read TGTGCCAGCACCCCCGGGACGGGGGTGTACGAGCAGTACTTC. This chain joins TRBV28 and TRBJ2-7, with a weak D call TRBD2 (6 bases). V gave up 7 bases and J gave up 4 bases, with 17 bases separating them. This CDR3 spans 14 amino acids. Germline CDR1 reads MDHEN; CDR2 reads SYDVKM.

This clonotype was counted at least ten times. The DNA for the CDR3 is TGCGCCAGCAGACCGGCCCTCTCCAATGGCTACGAGCAGTACTTC. It yields the protein CASRPALSNGYEQYF. The genes are TRBV5-1 and TRBJ2-7; D gene unclear. Germline V gene sequence: CDR1 SGHRS, CDR2 YFSETQ. The CDR3 length is 15 residues. V shed 5 bases and J shed 3 bases, with 18 bases lying between them.

This clonotype has a handful of counts. The chain is built from TRBV7-9 and TRBJ2-7; a weak D match, TRBD1 (6 bases). This CDR3 has 13 residues. CDR1 and CDR2 from the germline V gene are SEHNR and FQNEAQ (reference sequence). Deletions cut 1 base from V and 6 bases from J, with 10 bases between. The CDR3 nucleotides are TGTGCCAGCAGCTTAGACAGGGCGGGCGAGCAGTACTTC. Its protein is CASSLDRAGEQYF. Complete variable domain (other parts from reference TRBV7-9 and TRBJ2-7): DTGVSQNPRHKITKRGQNVTFRCDPISEHNRLYWYRQTLGQGPEFLTYFQNEAQLEKSRLLSDRFSAERPKGSFSTLEIQRTEQGDSAMYLCASSLDRAGEQYFGPGTRLTVT.

This clonotype was counted between two and nine times. The J gene is TRBJ2-2, the V gene TRBV18; no clear D gene. The germline gives CDR1 KGHSH, CDR2 LQKENI. V dropped 8 bases and J dropped 3 bases, with 1 base sitting between them. CDR3 size: 10 residues. In DNA form, the CDR3 reads TGTGCCAGCCACACCGGGGAGCTGTTTTTT. As protein: CASHTGELFF.

There are many counts of this clonotype. The chain couples TRBV7-2 to TRBJ2-7, with 7 bases matching TRBD1. This CDR3 is built from 14 residues. V shed 5 bases, J shed 2 bases, and the junction held 6 bases outside the gene matches. Germline V gene data show CDR1 as SGHTA and CDR2 as FQGNSA. CDR3 sequence reads: CASSQQGTPYEQYF. As DNA, the CDR3 is TGTGCCAGCAGCCAACAGGGGACACCCTACGAGCAGTACTTC.

The chain recombines TRBV6-2 or TRBV6-3 with TRBJ2-7; no reliable D call. CDR3 size: 13 residues. Germline loops: CDR1 MNHEY, CDR2 SVGEGT. V dropped 0 bases and J dropped 6 bases, with 9 bases sitting between them. The CDR3 nucleotides read TGTGCCAGCAGTTACTCCCCCCTCCTCGAGCAGTACTTC. Translated, it gives CASSYSPLLEQYF.

V gene TRBV9 combines with J gene TRBJ2-2, with no clear D. This CDR3 contains 13 residues. V was clipped by 1 base and J by 2 bases, with 3 bases between them. CDR1 is SGDLS and CDR2 is YYNGEE in the germline V gene. The CDR3 loop is CASSVYNTGELFF. CDR3 in DNA: TGTGCCAGCAGCGTATACAACACCGGGGAGCTGTTTTTT.

This clonotype was observed many times. The chain joins TRBV15 to TRBJ2-1; D is uncertain. Germline assignment: CDR1 LNHNV and CDR2 YYDKDF (reference sequence). The V gene lost 1 base and the J gene lost 7 bases, with 8 bases spanning the gap. This CDR3 has 13 residues. The CDR3 DNA follows: TGTGCCACCAGCAGAGCTGGGGAAAATGAGCAGTTCTTC. This sequence encodes CATSRAGENEQFF.

This clonotype was recorded at least ten times. This sequence joins TRBV6-5 and TRBJ2-2; D is unclear. The germline CDR1 and CDR2 sequences are MNHEY and SVGAGI. The CDR3 contains 12 residues. Trimming shortened V by 7 bases and J by 2 bases, and 5 bases separated the two germline ends. The CDR3 DNA follows: TGTGCCAGCAAGCAAAACACCGGGGAGCTGTTTTTT. Its translation is CASKQNTGELFF.

This clonotype showed up just a few times. The V call is TRBV6-1, the J call TRBJ2-3; D might be TRBD1 (7 bases). CDR1 is MNHNS, CDR2 SASEGT, per germline. Deletions cut 3 bases from V and 4 bases from J, with 14 bases between. This CDR3 spans 15 amino acids. The CDR3 DNA reads TGTGCCAGCAGTGAGGCAGGGGGGTGGCCAGATACGCAGTATTTT. Translation: CASSEAGGWPDTQYF.

This clonotype was detected only a few times. The chain employs TRBV4-1 and TRBJ2-2, with D maybe TRBD2 (7 bases). Germline loops: CDR1 MGHRA, CDR2 YSYEKL. V lost 4 bases and J 8 bases, leaving 17 bases between the germline ends. The CDR3 spans 15 residues. The CDR3 is CASSRWGGGEGELFF. The DNA for the CDR3 is TGCGCCAGCAGCCGGTGGGGGGGCGGGGAAGGGGAGCTGTTTTTT.

This clonotype was seen many times. The V call is TRBV29-1, the J call TRBJ2-7; 9 bases fit TRBD1. CDR1 and CDR2 (germline): SQVTM, ANQGSEA. CDR3 length: 14 amino acids. J gave up 0 bases and V 5 bases, and 5 bases lay outside the gene matches. This CDR3 reads CSVRGGQGSYEQYF. In DNA form, the CDR3 reads TGCAGCGTTAGGGGGGGACAGGGCTCCTACGAGCAGTACTTC.